Detailed here is one TCR beta chain. As yet, its antigen is unknown. The data originate from a study of radiotherapy plus CTLA-4 blockade in lung cancer. On the study more broadly: Objective responses occurred in 15% to 20% of patients; over 25% had disease control.

Germline CDR1 reads SGHNT; CDR2 reads YENEEA. The CDR3 has 15 residues. Losses at the gene ends were 7 bases for V and 0 bases for J; bases not matched to a gene: 6. Sequencing used immunoSEQ multiplex PCR; TCRdb keeps in-frame clones, though not all of them. The sample holds just over 60,000 clones; around 77% are singletons and the top ten take approximately 4%. Study findings and constraints: After radiotherapy and ipilimumab, tumor-derived clones expanded in peripheral blood. Early blood T cell clone changes and increased post-radiation serum interferon-beta were reportedly the strongest response predictors.

Treatment of patients with chemo-refractory metastatic non-small-cell lung cancer consisted of focal radiation plus CTLA-4 blockade with ipilimumab. This chain uses TRBV11-3 with TRBJ2-3, with 8 bases that match TRBD2. This specimen was peripheral blood, taken from a patient treated with radiotherapy plus ipilimumab. The source of this sequence is a human donor with non-small cell lung cancer who had a complete response to radiotherapy plus ipilimumab. The DNA for the CDR3 is TGTGCCAGCATCCCTGGCGGGGGGAGCACAGATACGCAGTATTTT. Its translation is CASIPGGGSTDTQYF. The full variable domain, with the rest looked up from reference TRBV11-3 and TRBJ2-3, is EAGVVQSPRYKIIEKKQPVAFWCNPISGHNTLYWYLQNLGQGPELLIRYENEEAVDDSQLPKDRFSAERLKGVDSTLKIQPAELGDSAVYLCASIPGGGSTDTQYFGPGTRLTVL.